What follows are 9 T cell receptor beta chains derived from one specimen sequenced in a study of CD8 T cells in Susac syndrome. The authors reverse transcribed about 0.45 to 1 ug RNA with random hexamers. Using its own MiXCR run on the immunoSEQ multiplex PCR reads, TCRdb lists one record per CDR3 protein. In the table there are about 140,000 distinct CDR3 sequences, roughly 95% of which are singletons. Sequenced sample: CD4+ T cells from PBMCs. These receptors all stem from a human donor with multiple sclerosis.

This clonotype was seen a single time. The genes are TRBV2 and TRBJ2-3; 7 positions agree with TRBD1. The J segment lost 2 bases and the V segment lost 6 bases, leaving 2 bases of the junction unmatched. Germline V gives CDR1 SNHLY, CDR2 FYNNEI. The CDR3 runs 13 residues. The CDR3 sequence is CASRDRITDTQYF. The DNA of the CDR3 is TGTGCCAGCAGGGACAGGATCACAGATACGCAGTATTTT.

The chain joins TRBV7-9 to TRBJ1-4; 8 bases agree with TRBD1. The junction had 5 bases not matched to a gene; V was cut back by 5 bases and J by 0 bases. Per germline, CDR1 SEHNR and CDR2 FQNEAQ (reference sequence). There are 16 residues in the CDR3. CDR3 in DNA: TGTGCCAGCAGCGTGACAGGGGACCCAACTAATGAAAAACTGTTTTTT. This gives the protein CASSVTGDPTNEKLFF.

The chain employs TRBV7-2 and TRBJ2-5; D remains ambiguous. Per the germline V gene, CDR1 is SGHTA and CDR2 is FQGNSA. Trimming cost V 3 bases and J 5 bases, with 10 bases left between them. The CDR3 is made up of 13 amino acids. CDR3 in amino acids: CASSFNLGETQYF. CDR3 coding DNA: TGTGCCAGCAGCTTTAACCTGGGTGAGACCCAGTACTTC.

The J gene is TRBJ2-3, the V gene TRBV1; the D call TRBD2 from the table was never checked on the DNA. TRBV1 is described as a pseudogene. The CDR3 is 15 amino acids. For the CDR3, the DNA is TGCACCAGCAGCCAAAGGCGGGGGGAGTGTAATACGCAGTATTTT. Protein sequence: CTSSQRRGECNTQYF.

The CDR3 coding sequence is TGCAGCGTAGCCCCCACAGGATCCAAAGAGACCCAGTACTTC. Its translation is CSVAPTGSKETQYF. The chain has TRBV29-1 and TRBJ2-5; D is perhaps TRBD1 (5 bases). This CDR3 has 14 residues. The germline gives CDR1 SQVTM, CDR2 ANQGSEA. V was shortened by 6 bases and J by 3 bases, with 17 bases between the two germline ends.

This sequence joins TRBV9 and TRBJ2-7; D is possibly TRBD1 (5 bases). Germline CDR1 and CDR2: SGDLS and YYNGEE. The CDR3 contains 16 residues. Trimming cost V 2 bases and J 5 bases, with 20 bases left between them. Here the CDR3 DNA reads TGTGCCAGCAGCGTTCTGGACACCTCCGTTTGGAACGAGCAGTACTTC. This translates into CASSVLDTSVWNEQYF.

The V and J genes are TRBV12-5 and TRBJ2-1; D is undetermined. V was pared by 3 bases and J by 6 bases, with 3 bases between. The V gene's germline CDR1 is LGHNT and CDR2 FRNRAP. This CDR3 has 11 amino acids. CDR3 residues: CASGFSNEQFF. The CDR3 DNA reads TGTGCTAGTGGTTTCTCCAATGAGCAGTTCTTC.

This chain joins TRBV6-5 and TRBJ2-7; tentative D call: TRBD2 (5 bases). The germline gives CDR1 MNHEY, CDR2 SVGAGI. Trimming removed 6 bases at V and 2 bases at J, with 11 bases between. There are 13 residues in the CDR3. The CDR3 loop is CASSASAAYEQYF. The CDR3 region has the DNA TGTGCCAGCAGCGCCTCAGCGGCCTACGAGCAGTACTTC.

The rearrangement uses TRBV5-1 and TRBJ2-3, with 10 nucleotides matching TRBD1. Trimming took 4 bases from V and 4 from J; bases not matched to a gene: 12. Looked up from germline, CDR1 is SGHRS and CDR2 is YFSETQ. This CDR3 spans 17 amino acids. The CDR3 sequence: CASSPRPRQGAADTQYF. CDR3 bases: TGCGCCAGCAGCCCCCGACCGAGACAGGGGGCGGCAGATACGCAGTATTTT.